What follows is one T cell receptor (beta chain) and its context. This clonotype has ten or more counts. Its antigen is still unknown. There are no base qualities to consult, and no much larger clone falls within one base. CDR1 SGHRS and CDR2 YFSETQ are derived from the germline V gene. V drops 2 bases and J drops 1 base, leaving 30 bases in between. Measured from the cysteine to the phenylalanine, the CDR3 is 21 residues long. Solely the CDR3 DNA is kept, with 63 bases framed from the first base. The sample belongs to a study of T-cell reconstitution after alpha-beta-depleted transplantation in children (dated by TCRdb to 2015 to 2016). Regarding the study in general: Using TCR repertoire profiling, the study followed T-cell immune reconstitution in a quantitative way in children after TCRalphabeta/CD19-depleted allogeneic hematopoietic cell transplantation.

Library construction relied on PCR. For sequencing, an Illumina HiSeq 2500 was employed. To normalize quantification of the TCRbeta repertoire, the TCR libraries were built with molecular barcoding that relied on unique molecular identifiers. Starting from the raw public reads, TCRdb applied fastp trimming at Q25, assembled clones with MiXCR and retained in-frame beta chains. Each CDR3 protein gets just one entry, which takes the most common genes and DNA from the rows behind it. Recorded for this sample are more than 200,000 distinct CDR3 sequences; about 9.6% of them occurred a single time. Of the sample, about 5% is held by the ten largest clones.

This material consisted of PBMCs from the stem cell graft donor, taken from the stem cell graft. The sequence joins TRBV5-1 to TRBJ2-5, with TRBD1 as a weak D call on 6 bases. The receptor was derived from a human donor who donated a stem cell graft to a child with SCID. The CDR3 is CASSLSNLEQGVVLGQETQYF. The sequenced DNA is TGCGCCAGCAGCTTAAGTAATCTGGAACAGGGTGTCGTTTTGGGCCAAGAGACCCAGTACTTC.